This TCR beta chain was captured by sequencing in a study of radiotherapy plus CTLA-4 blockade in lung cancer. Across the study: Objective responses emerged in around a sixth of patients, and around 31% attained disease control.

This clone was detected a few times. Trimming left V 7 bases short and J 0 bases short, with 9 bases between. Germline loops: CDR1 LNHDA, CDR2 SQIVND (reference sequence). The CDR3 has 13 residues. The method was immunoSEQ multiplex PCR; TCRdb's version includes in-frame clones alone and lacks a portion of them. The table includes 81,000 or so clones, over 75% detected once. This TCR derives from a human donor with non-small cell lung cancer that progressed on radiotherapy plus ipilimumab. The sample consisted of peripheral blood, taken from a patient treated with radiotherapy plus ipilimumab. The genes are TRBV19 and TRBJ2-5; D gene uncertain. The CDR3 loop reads CASTRRHQETQYF. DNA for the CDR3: TGTGCCAGTACGAGACGCCACCAAGAGACCCAGTACTTC.